The 29 T cell receptor beta chains below were found in one sample sequenced in a study of blood T cell repertoires in COVID-19. Data came from immunoSEQ multiplex PCR; TCRdb stores just in-frame clones and leaves some out. The repertoire holds some 190,000 clones, with around 88% as singletons. The specimen was peripheral blood. These receptors originate from a man aged 18 to 29 with active or convalescent COVID-19.

This clone was seen a single time. The chain links TRBV15 to TRBJ1-5; a weak D match, TRBD1 (5 bases). The CDR3 loop spans 15 amino acids. V dropped 1 base and J dropped 1 base, with 8 bases sitting between them. Germline CDR1 is LNHNV and CDR2 is YYDKDF (reference sequence). The CDR3 nucleotides are TGTGCCACCAGCAGAGTCCGACAGAGCAATCAGCCCCAGCATTTT. Its translation: CATSRVRQSNQPQHF.

This chain joins TRBV7-2 and TRBJ2-1; D is undetermined. Per germline, CDR1 SGHTA and CDR2 FQGNSA. V was cut by 4 bases and J by 10 bases, with 11 bases left in between. The CDR3 length is 12 residues. CDR3 loop: CASSSPTREQFF. The CDR3 coding sequence is TGTGCCAGCAGCTCACCGACTCGGGAGCAGTTCTTC.

This rearrangement joins TRBV6-5 to TRBJ2-1, with 10 nucleotides matching TRBD2. The junction had 7 bases not matched to a gene; V was cut back by 5 bases and J by 6 bases. The CDR3 has 15 residues. Germline V lookup: CDR1 MNHEY, CDR2 SVGAGI. CDR3 in DNA: TGTGCCAGCAGTCCCTCTCTAGCGGGAGTCAATGAGCAGTTCTTC. Its protein product is CASSPSLAGVNEQFF.

This chain connects TRBV5-1 to TRBJ2-5, with 7 bases matching TRBD1. Germline-derived CDR1 and CDR2 are SGHRS and YFSETQ. This CDR3 is 14 amino acids long. Germline trimming cut 3 bases from V and 1 base from J; bases unmatched to any gene: 3. Here the CDR3 DNA reads TGCGCCAGCAGCTCTGGGACAGCCCAAGAGACCCAGTACTTC. It codes for CASSSGTAQETQYF.

The chain links TRBV19 to TRBJ2-5, with a tentative D call TRBD2 (6 bases). The V gene lost 7 bases and the J gene lost 5 bases, with 17 bases spanning the gap. Germline CDR1 is LNHDA and CDR2 is SQIVND (reference sequence). The CDR3 sequence is 14 residues long. The CDR3 loop reads CASTQSGGLETQYF. CDR3 coding DNA: TGTGCCAGTACCCAATCCGGGGGACTCGAGACCCAGTACTTC.

The gene calls are TRBV10-2 and TRBJ1-5; D is perhaps TRBD1 (6 bases). The CDR3 contains 16 residues. V lost 3 bases, J lost 1 base, and 13 bases lay in between. From germline, CDR1 is WSHSY and CDR2 SAAADI. The CDR3 sequence is CASSEGLGTSNQPQHF. The CDR3 nucleotides are TGCGCCAGCAGTGAAGGTTTGGGGACAAGCAATCAGCCCCAGCATTTT.

The chain recombines TRBV9 with TRBJ2-2, with TRBD2 as a possible D gene (6 bases). CDR3 size: 21 residues. CDR1 and CDR2 from the germline V gene are SGDLS and YYNGEE. With 1 base removed from V and 4 bases from J, the gap between germline ends came to 29 bases. The CDR3 DNA follows: TGTGCCAGCAGCGTATTTCCCGGTGGGCTAGCGAAAAATGGCCGCACCGGGGAGCTGTTTTTT. It translates to CASSVFPGGLAKNGRTGELFF. The variable domain in full, completed from reference TRBV9 and TRBJ2-2, reads DSGVTQTPKHLITATGQRVTLRCSPRSGDLSVYWYQQSLDQGLQFLIQYYNGEERAKGNILERFSAQQFPDLHSELNLSSLELGDSALYFCASSVFPGGLAKNGRTGELFFGEGSRLTVL.

This chain connects TRBV5-5 to TRBJ2-1, with a possible D match to TRBD2 (6 bases). Germline V lookup: CDR1 SGHKS, CDR2 YYEKEE (reference sequence). Deletions cut 0 bases from V and 8 bases from J, with 15 bases between. This CDR3 spans 15 amino acids. As DNA, the CDR3 is TGTGCCAGCAGCTTGGAGGTAGCGGTACTCGATGAGCAGTTCTTC. Protein sequence: CASSLEVAVLDEQFF.

This clone was detected only once. The chain carries TRBV5-1 and TRBJ2-6; perhaps TRBD2 as D (6 bases). This CDR3 has 17 residues. Trimming removed 4 bases from V and 0 bases from J, with 14 bases in between. Germline V gene data show CDR1 as SGHRS and CDR2 as YFSETQ. The CDR3 protein is CASSPGGAHSGANVLTF. DNA for the CDR3: TGCGCCAGCAGCCCTGGAGGGGCCCACTCTGGGGCCAACGTCCTGACTTTC.

The chain joins TRBV7-9 to TRBJ2-1, with D maybe TRBD1 (6 bases). The length of the CDR3 is 14 residues. Trimming cost V 5 bases and J 8 bases, with 16 bases left between them. The germline V gene has CDR1 SEHNR and CDR2 FQNEAQ (reference sequence). The CDR3 DNA sequence: TGTGCCAGCAGCGACGGACAGTACCAGGATGAGCAGTTCTTC. This encodes CASSDGQYQDEQFF.

The V call is TRBV5-4, the J call TRBJ1-2; the D gene is possibly TRBD1 (5 bases). Germline V gene data show CDR1 as SGHNT and CDR2 as YYREEE (reference sequence). The CDR3 is made up of 15 amino acids. V lost 2 bases and J lost 6, with 17 bases in between. CDR3 DNA sequence: TGTGCCAGCAGCTTTGATAGGGGAAGGTCGGATGGCTACACCTTC. This encodes CASSFDRGRSDGYTF.

The chain uses TRBV7-9 and TRBJ2-4; D gene uncertain. The CDR3 is made up of 14 amino acids. The V and J ends lost 7 bases and 6 bases respectively, with 16 bases between them. Germline V lookup: CDR1 SEHNR, CDR2 FQNEAQ (reference sequence). The CDR3 nucleotides are TGTGCCAGCACCCATTCGACTTCCCCAAACATTCAGTACTTC. As protein: CASTHSTSPNIQYF.

The CDR3 loop reads CASLPGQGVYGYTF. The CDR3 DNA sequence: TGTGCCAGCCTGCCGGGACAAGGGGTTTACGGCTACACCTTC. V and J are TRBV6-5 and TRBJ1-2, with D possibly TRBD1 on 6 matching bases. Germline CDR1 reads MNHEY; CDR2 reads SVGAGI. This CDR3 comprises 14 residues. The V gene lost 8 bases and the J gene lost 8 bases, with 21 bases spanning the gap.

To note about this clone: Other DNA sequences within the sample encode an identical CDR3. The gene calls are TRBV5-6 and TRBJ2-1, with D tentatively TRBD1 (6 bases). Germline values: CDR1 SGHDT, CDR2 YYEEEE. Trimming pared 0 bases from V and 7 bases from J, leaving 8 bases between. The CDR3 sequence is 13 residues long. As DNA, the CDR3 is TGTGCCAGCAGCTTGGACAGGGTGAATGAGCAGTTCTTC. Its translation is CASSLDRVNEQFF. The full variable domain, rest sourced from reference TRBV5-6 and TRBJ2-1, is DAGVTQSPTHLIKTRGQQVTLRCSPKSGHDTVSWYQQALGQGPQFIFQYYEEEERQRGNFPDRFSGHQFPNYSSELNVNALLLGDSALYLCASSLDRVNEQFFGPGTRLTVL.

Points on this clone: The same CDR3 is also encoded by other DNA sequences in this sample. The chain combines TRBV18 with TRBJ1-2; 8 bases are a match to TRBD1. J gave up 4 bases and V 6 bases, and 4 bases lay outside the gene matches. The CDR3 is 13 residues long. Germline V gene lookup returns CDR1 KGHSH and CDR2 LQKENI. The CDR3 nucleotides are TGTGCCAGCTCGCCCGGACAGGGCTATGGCTACACCTTC. Its protein is CASSPGQGYGYTF.

The chain links TRBV7-9 to TRBJ2-1, with D possibly being TRBD2 (5 bases). V lost 7 bases to trimming and J lost 1 base, with 11 bases between them. Germline CDR1 and CDR2: SEHNR and FQNEAQ (reference sequence). CDR3 length equals 14 residues. The CDR3 is CASIGLDSYNEQFF. In DNA form, the CDR3 reads TGTGCCAGCATCGGACTGGATTCCTACAATGAGCAGTTCTTC.

This clone appeared a few times. The genes are TRBV10-3 and TRBJ2-7; the match to TRBD1 covers 8 bases. The ends lost 2 bases at V and 9 bases at J; junction bases unmatched: 12. Germline V gene data show CDR1 as ENHRY and CDR2 as SYGVKD. CDR3 size: 15 residues. The chain's CDR3 is CAISEQDRAPPVQYF. CDR3 DNA sequence: TGTGCCATCAGTGAGCAGGACAGGGCACCCCCAGTGCAGTACTTC.

The chain employs TRBV29-1 and TRBJ2-7, with D possibly TRBD2 on 7 matching bases. V dropped 1 base and J dropped 4 bases, with 11 bases sitting between them. Germline values: CDR1 SQVTM, CDR2 ANQGSEA. The CDR3 has 13 residues. Written as DNA, the CDR3 is TGCAGCGTTGAAGGGGGGGGCTTTTACGAGCAGTACTTC. As protein: CSVEGGGFYEQYF.

The chain employs TRBV11-2 and TRBJ1-3; TRBD1 might be the D (6 bases). The V gene lost 1 base and the J gene lost 0 bases, with 10 bases spanning the gap. There are 16 residues in the CDR3. Looked up from germline, CDR1 is SGHAT and CDR2 is FQNNGV. The CDR3 is CASSLGTAFSGNTIYF. CDR3 in DNA: TGTGCCAGCAGCTTAGGGACAGCTTTCTCTGGAAACACCATATATTTT. Full variable domain (outside the CDR3, taken from reference TRBV11-2 and TRBJ1-3): EAGVAQSPRYKIIEKRQSVAFWCNPISGHATLYWYQQILGQGPKLLIQFQNNGVVDDSQLPKDRFSAERLKGVDSTLKIQPAKLEDSAVYLCASSLGTAFSGNTIYFGEGSWLTVV.

J is TRBJ1-4 and V is TRBV19, with D possibly being TRBD1 (6 bases). V shed 6 bases and J shed 5 bases, with 19 bases lying between them. The CDR3 length is 16 residues. From germline, CDR1 is LNHDA and CDR2 SQIVND (reference sequence). This CDR3 is CASRNPRDTTNEKLFF. The DNA of the CDR3 is TGTGCCAGTAGGAACCCCCGGGACACTACAAATGAAAAACTGTTTTTT.

The chain couples TRBV10-2 to TRBJ2-5, with 7 positions matching TRBD1. V shed 8 bases, J shed 0 bases, and the junction held 6 bases outside the gene matches. The CDR3 loop spans 14 amino acids. Germline lookup yields CDR1 WSHSY and CDR2 SAAADI. In nucleotides, the CDR3 is TGCGCCAGCTCCCTGACAGGGAACCAAGAGACCCAGTACTTC. It is translated as CASSLTGNQETQYF.

The table lists this clone with a few counts. The chain couples TRBV5-1 to TRBJ2-1, with 10 positions matching TRBD2. V lost 2 bases to trimming and J lost 8 bases; unmatched junction nucleotides: 10. CDR3 length equals 16 residues. Per the germline V gene, CDR1 is SGHRS and CDR2 is YFSETQ. CDR3 DNA sequence: TGCGCCAGCAGCTTAGGAGCGGGAGGGCCGCGCGATGAGCAGTTCTTC. Its translation is CASSLGAGGPRDEQFF.

CDR3 region: CASSPGTGGSGNYGYTF. The CDR3 DNA reads TGTGCCAGCTCACCAGGGACAGGGGGCTCCGGTAACTATGGCTACACCTTC. V is TRBV18 and J is TRBJ1-2, with 12 bases that match TRBD1. This CDR3 is built from 17 residues. Germline V CDR1 and CDR2: KGHSH, LQKENI. The V and J ends lost 2 bases and 1 base, in that order; junction bases with no gene match: 5.

V usage is TRBV9 and J usage is TRBJ1-5, with 7 bases aligning to TRBD1. Trimming removed 3 bases from V and 1 base from J; junction bases left unmatched: 4. CDR1 SGDLS and CDR2 YYNGEE come from the germline V gene. CDR3 length equals 15 residues. The CDR3: CASSAGTASNQPQHF. CDR3 DNA: TGTGCCAGCAGCGCCGGGACAGCCAGCAATCAGCCCCAGCATTTT.

The chain employs TRBV5-4 and TRBJ2-7; TRBD2 matches 11 bases. The CDR3 contains 16 residues. The J segment lost 2 bases and the V segment lost 4 bases, leaving 8 bases of the junction unmatched. Germline V lookup: CDR1 SGHNT, CDR2 YYREEE (reference sequence). The CDR3 coding sequence is TGTGCCAGCAGCCGGGGTAGCGGGAGGGAGGCCTACGAGCAGTACTTC. This gives the protein CASSRGSGREAYEQYF.

The chain carries TRBV6-5 and TRBJ1-1; no definite D call. The length of the CDR3 is 15 residues. V gave up 6 bases and J gave up 0 bases, with 14 bases separating them. Germline V gives CDR1 MNHEY, CDR2 SVGAGI. This chain's CDR3 is CASSPLGTMNTEAFF. For the CDR3, the DNA is TGTGCCAGCAGCCCCCTAGGCACCATGAACACTGAAGCTTTCTTT.

The chain is built from TRBV10-3 and TRBJ2-1; 7 bases map to TRBD2. Germline loops: CDR1 ENHRY, CDR2 SYGVKD. This CDR3 has 14 residues. J was trimmed by 6 bases and V by 3 bases; bases with no gene match: 5. CDR3 nucleotides: TGTGCCATCAGTGACGGGAGGAGGGTCAATGAGCAGTTCTTC. Translating gives CAISDGRRVNEQFF.

A single count supports this clone. The chain carries TRBV4-1 and TRBJ2-1, with D tentatively TRBD2 (6 bases). Per the germline V gene, CDR1 is MGHRA and CDR2 is YSYEKL. The V end was cut by 4 bases, the J end by 6 bases, with 13 bases between. CDR3 length equals 14 residues. For the CDR3, the DNA is TGCGCCAGCAGCCGGTTAGGGACTCTCAATGAGCAGTTCTTC. Translated, it gives CASSRLGTLNEQFF.

The chain uses TRBV2 and TRBJ1-5; maybe TRBD1 (5 bases). Trimming removed 6 bases from V and 2 bases from J, with 14 bases in between. This CDR3 has 15 amino acids. CDR1 is SNHLY and CDR2 is FYNNEI in the germline V gene. The CDR3 DNA is TGTGCCAGCAGCCCCGGAAGGGGCGGCAATCAGCCCCAGCATTTT. Its translation is CASSPGRGGNQPQHF.